This T cell receptor (beta chain) was identified in a study of spatial heterogeneity in lung cancer. Study as a whole: Compared with alpha-chain sequences, beta-chain sequences were consistently detected in greater numbers. Raw reads showed each unique TCR and UMI combination turning up more than ten times on average.

This CDR3 contains 14 residues. Germline V gene data show CDR1 as DFQATT and CDR2 as SNEGSKA (reference sequence). Trimming removed 4 bases from V and 4 bases from J, with 17 bases in between. Time point meaning: sample taken at primary tumor resection. Unsorted whole RNA from tumor, nontumor lung or frozen PBMC underwent sequencing. General observations from the study: Ubiquitous expanded tumor TCRs were observed in blood more at resection than follow-up.

Single TCR cDNA molecules each had their own unique molecular identifier. TCRdb itself ran the 5' RACE reads through MiXCR, one entry per CDR3 protein. Among 50,000 or so distinct CDR3 sequences listed, 12% were seen once. For this clonotype: Its antigen is not identified.

The sequence was obtained from a female donor with early-stage non-small cell lung cancer. The chain has TRBV20-1 and TRBJ2-7; D possibly matches TRBD1 or TRBD2 (5 bases each). The material sequenced was PBMCs, taken at surgery. CDR3 sequence reads: CSATGQAQWYEQYF. DNA of the CDR3: TGCAGTGCTACGGGGCAGGCACAGTGGTACGAGCAGTACTTC.